These 19 T cell receptor beta chains were sequenced from one sample in a study of cytomegalovirus exposure and HLA in healthy donors. Primers included in the PCR were 60 Vbeta and 13 Jbeta primers. Only in-frame clones appear in the TCRdb table, and some are missing; sequencing was by immunoSEQ multiplex PCR. The profile shows approximately 200,000 clones, roughly four fifths of them singletons. The sample was PBMCs. The receptors derive from a man aged 25-40 years in good health and CMV-seronegative.

This chain connects TRBV2 to TRBJ2-3, with TRBD2 identical over 13 bases. The germline gives CDR1 SNHLY, CDR2 FYNNEI. The CDR3 has 15 residues. V trimming: 6 bases; J trimming: 13 bases; junction bases outside the gene matches: 13. The CDR3 loop is CASSPGLAGDSGEYF. For the CDR3, the DNA is TGTGCCAGCAGCCCCGGACTAGCGGGAGACAGCGGGGAGTATTTT.

Regarding this clone: A far larger clone differs by one base, so this is likely a read error. The gene calls are TRBV7-6 and TRBJ2-7, with 10 nucleotides matching TRBD2. This CDR3 spans 15 amino acids. Germline V lookup: CDR1 SGHVS, CDR2 FNYEAQ. This CDR3 is CSSSLESSGSYEQYF. Here the CDR3 DNA reads TGTTCCAGCAGCTTAGAGTCTAGCGGGAGCTACGAGCAGTACTTC.

The chain carries TRBV7-9 and TRBJ2-1, with 9 bases identical to TRBD2. The trim removed 1 base at V and 8 bases at J, leaving 15 bases unmatched. The V gene's germline CDR1 is SEHNR and CDR2 FQNEAQ (reference sequence). The CDR3 totals 18 residues. The CDR3 loop reads CASSLGTQGSGSGYEQFF. CDR3 coding DNA: TGTGCCAGCAGCTTAGGCACTCAGGGTAGCGGGAGCGGTTATGAGCAGTTCTTC.

This clone appeared a single time. The genes are TRBV7-9 and TRBJ2-3, with 7 bases that match TRBD2. The CDR3 loop spans 15 amino acids. Germline trimming cut 5 bases from V and 2 bases from J; bases unmatched to any gene: 7. Germline loops: CDR1 SEHNR, CDR2 FQNEAQ (reference sequence). In DNA, the CDR3 is TGTGCCAGCAGCCCAAGCGGGATTTACACAGATACGCAGTATTTT. This encodes CASSPSGIYTDTQYF.

The chain employs TRBV6-5 and TRBJ1-1; weak D call: TRBD1 (6 bases). Trimming removed 0 bases from V and 5 bases from J, with 10 bases in between. The CDR3 contains 14 residues. In germline, CDR1 is MNHEY, CDR2 SVGAGI. The CDR3 DNA sequence: TGTGCCAGCAGTTACTCGAGGGGGGGGACTGAAGCTTTCTTT. It translates to CASSYSRGGTEAFF.

The sample holds one count of this clone. The chain links TRBV10-3 to TRBJ2-1, with D possibly matching TRBD1 (5 bases). The CDR3 loop spans 16 amino acids. Trimming removed 4 bases from V and 4 bases from J, with 17 bases in between. The germline V gene has CDR1 ENHRY and CDR2 SYGVKD. CDR3 coding DNA: TGTGCCATCAGTGCACCGAGTAGGGGCCTATACAATGAGCAGTTCTTC. Encoded protein: CAISAPSRGLYNEQFF.

The rearrangement joins TRBV27 to TRBJ2-5; TRBD1 aligns across 8 bases. V was clipped by 4 bases and J by 5 bases; unmatched bases: 12. Germline V lookup: CDR1 MNHEY, CDR2 SMNVEV (reference sequence). CDR3 size: 16 residues. CDR3 DNA: TGTGCCAGCAGTTCACCTAGGACAGGGTTCCACGAGACCCAGTACTTC. Its translation is CASSSPRTGFHETQYF.

V and J are TRBV28 and TRBJ2-7; no clear D. V was cut by 7 bases and J by 1 base, with 20 bases left in between. The CDR3 loop spans 16 amino acids. The germline CDR1 and CDR2 sequences are MDHEN and SYDVKM. The CDR3 sequence is CASTSPASRRSYEQYF. Here the CDR3 DNA reads TGTGCCAGCACCTCACCTGCTTCTAGAAGGTCCTACGAGCAGTACTTC. Combining the CDR3 with reference TRBV28 and TRBJ2-7 gives the whole variable domain DVKVTQSSRYLVKRTGEKVFLECVQDMDHENMFWYRQDPGLGLRLIYFSYDVKMKEKGDIPEGYSVSREKKERFSLILESASTNQTSMYLCASTSPASRRSYEQYFGPGTRLTVT.

This clone was counted only a few times. The genes are TRBV5-1 and TRBJ2-2; tentative D call: TRBD1 (6 bases). The germline V gene has CDR1 SGHRS and CDR2 YFSETQ. The CDR3 extends over 15 amino acids. Trimming cost V 3 bases and J 4 bases, with 13 bases left between them. CDR3 DNA sequence: TGCGCCAGCAGCTCATACAGGGTGTCCACCGGGGAGCTGTTTTTT. This codes for CASSSYRVSTGELFF.

The chain combines TRBV18 with TRBJ2-1, with D maybe TRBD2 (5 bases). The CDR3 contains 17 residues. Germline V gives CDR1 KGHSH, CDR2 LQKENI. V lost 4 bases to trimming and J lost 7 bases, with 23 bases between them. CDR3 sequence reads: CASSLLGKASIGNEQFF. Written as DNA, the CDR3 is TGTGCCAGCTCACTCCTCGGGAAGGCATCTATAGGGAATGAGCAGTTCTTC.

The chain joins TRBV14 to TRBJ1-5; no firm D call. CDR1 and CDR2 from the germline V gene are SGHDN and FVKESK. V was trimmed by 0 bases and J by 3 bases, leaving 3 bases between them. The CDR3 length is 13 residues. The DNA for the CDR3 is TGTGCCAGCAGCCAAGATCTCAATCAGCCCCAGCATTTT. Residues: CASSQDLNQPQHF. Using reference TRBV14 and TRBJ1-5 for the parts outside the CDR3, the full variable domain is EAGVTQFPSHSVIEKGQTVTLRCDPISGHDNLYWYRRVMGKEIKFLLHFVKESKQDESGMPNNRFLAERTGGTYSTLKVQPAELEDSGVYFCASSQDLNQPQHFGDGTRLSIL.

The chain combines TRBV19 with TRBJ2-7; D may be TRBD1 (5 bases). Germline V CDR1 and CDR2: LNHDA, SQIVND (reference sequence). The CDR3 is 13 residues long. Trimming took off 5 bases at V and 2 bases at J, with 10 bases between the two ends. CDR3 DNA: TGTGCCAGTAGTCCCGGACACCCCTACGAGCAGTACTTC. Translated, it gives CASSPGHPYEQYF.

The chain employs TRBV19 and TRBJ1-1; 8 nucleotides align to TRBD1. The CDR3 is made up of 15 amino acids. Unmatched junction bases numbered 9, after V lost 5 bases and J lost 4 bases. In germline, CDR1 is LNHDA, CDR2 SQIVND (reference sequence). The CDR3: CASSWGRGLVTEAFF. The CDR3 nucleotides are TGTGCCAGTAGTTGGGGCAGGGGGCTGGTCACTGAAGCTTTCTTT.

The DNA for the CDR3 is TGTGCCAGCAGTTGGGGACAGGGCCTCTCCTACAATGAGCAGTTCTTC. This codes for CASSWGQGLSYNEQFF. The chain is built from TRBV27 and TRBJ2-1, with 9 nucleotides matching TRBD1. Trimming took 4 bases from V and 0 from J; bases not matched to a gene: 4. Germline V gene sequence: CDR1 MNHEY, CDR2 SMNVEV (reference sequence). CDR3 size: 16 residues.

This chain uses TRBV4-2 with TRBJ1-1, with TRBD1 identical over 8 bases. The germline gives CDR1 LGHNA, CDR2 YNFKEQ. The CDR3 contains 17 residues. The V segment lost 0 bases and the J segment 0 bases; nucleotides outside the gene matches: 6. In DNA, the CDR3 is TGTGCCAGCAGCCAAGAAGACAGGGGTCGGGTGAACACTGAAGCTTTCTTT. It encodes CASSQEDRGRVNTEAFF.

This clone showed up just once. This chain uses TRBV10-2 with TRBJ2-7, with D perhaps TRBD2 (7 bases). The V end was cut by 11 bases, the J end by 0 bases, with 17 bases between. The CDR3 is made up of 14 amino acids. CDR1 and CDR2 (germline): WSHSY, SAAADI. The CDR3 spells CACQPGGLSYEQYF. The CDR3 DNA sequence: TGCGCCTGCCAACCCGGGGGGCTCTCCTACGAGCAGTACTTC.

V usage is TRBV6-6 and J usage is TRBJ1-5, with 8 nucleotides matching TRBD1. Germline-derived CDR1 and CDR2 are MNHNY and SVGAGI (reference sequence). The trim removed 6 bases at V and 9 bases at J, leaving 7 bases unmatched. This CDR3 has 13 amino acids. The CDR3: CASRGQAQRPQHF. The CDR3, as DNA: TGTGCCAGCAGGGGACAGGCGCAGCGGCCCCAGCATTTT.

The chain combines TRBV7-9 with TRBJ2-2, with a possible D match to TRBD2 (6 bases). Germline CDR1 SEHNR, CDR2 FQNEAQ (reference sequence). The CDR3 consists of 13 residues. The ends were cut back, 11 bases at V and 2 bases at J, with 12 bases in the middle. The CDR3, as DNA: TGTGCCCTTTCTAGCGTTAACACCGGGGAGCTGTTTTTT. The encoded protein is CALSSVNTGELFF.

The chain joins TRBV2 to TRBJ2-1; 8 bases match TRBD2. The CDR3 is made up of 15 amino acids. Trimming removed 2 bases from V and 6 bases from J; junction bases left unmatched: 6. Germline V gene lookup returns CDR1 SNHLY and CDR2 FYNNEI. CDR3 nucleotide sequence: TGTGCCAGCAGTGAATGGACTAGCCTTACCAATGAGCAGTTCTTC. It translates to CASSEWTSLTNEQFF.